The 8 T cell receptor beta chains given below trace back to one sample, sequenced in a study of blood T cell repertoires in COVID-19. TCRdb's table, derived via immunoSEQ multiplex PCR, lists solely in-frame clones and lacks some. The table has about 57,000 clones, 88% seen once. Material for sequencing was peripheral blood. The receptors shown here come from a human donor in a cohort sampled during active COVID-19.

CDR3 sequence reads: CASELAGHEQYF. The CDR3, as DNA: TGTGCCAGCGAACTAGCGGGACACGAGCAGTACTTC. The chain joins TRBV2 to TRBJ2-7; 10 bases map to TRBD2. The CDR3 contains 12 residues. The V segment lost 8 bases and the J segment 5 bases; nucleotides outside the gene matches: 3. CDR1 is SNHLY, CDR2 FYNNEI, per germline.

The rearrangement uses TRBV6-5 and TRBJ2-3, with D maybe TRBD2 (5 bases). From germline, CDR1 is MNHEY and CDR2 SVGAGI. Trimming shortened V by 0 bases and J by 5 bases, and 12 bases separated the two germline ends. The CDR3 spans 15 residues. The CDR3 sequence: CASSYSVARGDTQYF. For the CDR3, the DNA is TGTGCCAGCAGTTACTCGGTGGCCCGGGGAGATACGCAGTATTTT.

The gene calls are TRBV19 and TRBJ2-3; 9 bases line up with TRBD1. There are 14 residues in the CDR3. In germline, CDR1 is LNHDA, CDR2 SQIVND (reference sequence). V trimming: 4 bases; J trimming: 3 bases; junction bases outside the gene matches: 2. The CDR3 coding sequence is TGTGCCAGTAGTAGGGACAGGGCGACAGATACGCAGTATTTT. Protein: CASSRDRATDTQYF.

V is TRBV9 and J is TRBJ2-7, with D possibly TRBD1 on 5 matching bases. V was clipped by 4 bases and J by 0 bases, with 17 bases between them. Germline V lookup: CDR1 SGDLS, CDR2 YYNGEE. The length of the CDR3 is 16 residues. In DNA form, the CDR3 reads TGTGCCAGCAGCAGACAGTCCGGCTCCCTCTCCTACGAGCAGTACTTC. Translated: CASSRQSGSLSYEQYF.

The chain is built from TRBV7-6 and TRBJ2-7; TRBD1 matches at 8 bases. The junction had 10 bases not matched to a gene; V was cut back by 0 bases and J by 6 bases. CDR3 size: 16 residues. Germline CDR1 reads SGHVS; CDR2 reads FNYEAQ. As DNA, the CDR3 is TGTGCCAGCAGCTTAGCGCTAGCGCACACAGGGGGCGAGCAGTACTTC. Translated: CASSLALAHTGGEQYF.

The chain uses TRBV3-1 (or the pseudogene TRBV3-2) and TRBJ1-6; D gene ambiguous. The germline V gene has CDR1 LGHDT and CDR2 YNNKEL (reference sequence). CDR3 length equals 14 residues. The V end lost 3 bases, the J end lost 4 bases, and 7 bases lay between the germline ends. The chain's CDR3 is CASSHGLYNSPLHF. In nucleotides, the CDR3 is TGTGCCAGCAGCCATGGGCTGTATAATTCACCCCTCCACTTT.

This clone was found once. V gene TRBV9 combines with J gene TRBJ1-3, with a tentative D call TRBD1 (5 bases). The CDR3 loop spans 17 amino acids. V lost 2 bases to trimming and J lost 0 bases, with 15 bases between them. Per the germline V gene, CDR1 is SGDLS and CDR2 is YYNGEE. The CDR3 coding sequence is TGTGCCAGCAGCGTCTATCAGGACACAAGCTCTGGAAACACCATATATTTT. As protein: CASSVYQDTSSGNTIYF.

This clone was seen just once. This chain connects TRBV5-6 to TRBJ2-3, with a possible D match to TRBD1 (5 bases). CDR3 size: 16 residues. Germline V gives CDR1 SGHDT, CDR2 YYEEEE. Trimming removed 1 base from V and 2 bases from J, with 14 bases in between. CDR3: CASSLPGKEFTDTQYF. CDR3 nucleotides: TGTGCCAGCAGCTTGCCAGGGAAGGAGTTCACAGATACGCAGTATTTT.